The 22 T cell receptor beta chains given below trace back to one sample, sequenced in a study of CD8 T cells in ankylosing spondylitis. MiXCR was run by TCRdb on the 5' RACE reads, yielding one entry per CDR3 protein. The data show 200,000 to 250,000 distinct CDR3 sequences, approximately 20% seen once. Study results and caveats: Characteristic of ankylosing spondylitis blood, it appeared, was a TCR beta motif comprising several highly homologous variants.

Antigens of these TCRs are unknown. The sample consisted of blood, either unsorted or a sorted T cell fraction (not recorded which). All receptors derive from a male donor with ankylosing spondylitis.

This clonotype turned up a few times. The chain links TRBV4-1 to TRBJ2-7; 8 bases fit TRBD2. V lost 1 base and J lost 2; bases outside the gene matches: 4. The length of the CDR3 is 15 residues. CDR1 is MGHRA and CDR2 is YSYEKL in the germline V gene. CDR3 residues: CASSQGPLAAYEQYF. The CDR3 bases are TGCGCCAGCAGCCAAGGCCCACTAGCGGCCTACGAGCAGTACTTC.

There are a few counts of this clonotype. This chain joins TRBV24-1 and TRBJ2-2; TRBD2 matches at 7 bases. Germline lookup yields CDR1 KGHDR and CDR2 SFDVKD. The V segment lost 4 bases and the J segment 1 base; nucleotides outside the gene matches: 8. This CDR3 comprises 17 residues. CDR3 in amino acids: CATSEIGRTGNTGELFF. DNA of the CDR3: TGTGCCACCAGTGAGATCGGGAGGACGGGGAACACCGGGGAGCTGTTTTTT.

The genes are TRBV28 and TRBJ2-1; D possibly matches TRBD1 or TRBD2 (8 bases each). Between the trimmed V and J ends, which lost 5 bases and 1 base, there was a span of 18 bases. Germline assignment: CDR1 MDHEN and CDR2 SYDVKM. The CDR3 sequence is 17 residues long. This chain's CDR3 is CASSPGGGTGSYNEQFF. CDR3 bases: TGTGCCAGCAGTCCCGGGGGGGGGACAGGATCCTACAATGAGCAGTTCTTC.

Only a few counts were recorded for this clonotype. The J gene is TRBJ1-5, the V gene TRBV4-2; no firm D call. The CDR3 covers 15 residues. The V end lost 1 base, the J end lost 6 bases, and 13 bases lay between the germline ends. The germline V gene has CDR1 LGHNA and CDR2 YNFKEQ. The CDR3 protein is CASSQGPSPTQPQHF. The CDR3 nucleotides are TGTGCCAGCAGCCAAGGGCCATCGCCAACTCAGCCCCAGCATTTT.

The gene calls are TRBV20-1 and TRBJ2-7; D gene uncertain. The V gene lost 0 bases and the J gene lost 0 bases, with 12 bases spanning the gap. Germline CDR1 DFQATT, CDR2 SNEGSKA (reference sequence). The CDR3 consists of 15 residues. Here the CDR3 reads CSARDWSLSSYEQYF. For the CDR3, the DNA is TGCAGTGCTAGAGATTGGTCCCTCAGCTCCTACGAGCAGTACTTC.

V is TRBV5-1 and J is TRBJ2-1; 9 nucleotides align to TRBD2. CDR1 SGHRS and CDR2 YFSETQ come from the germline V gene. CDR3 length: 16 residues. The V gene end was trimmed by 0 bases and the J gene end by 5 bases; junction bases not matched to a gene: 6. The CDR3: CASSLAAGGPDNEQFF. The CDR3 coding sequence is TGCGCCAGCAGCTTGGCCGCGGGAGGGCCGGACAATGAGCAGTTCTTC.

This rearrangement joins TRBV6-4 to TRBJ1-1; unclear D gene. CDR1 MRHNA and CDR2 SNTAGT come from the germline V gene. This CDR3 is 13 amino acids long. V lost 6 bases and J 0 bases, leaving 8 bases between the germline ends. The CDR3 here is CASSVHMNTEAFF. CDR3 bases: TGTGCCAGCAGCGTTCATATGAACACTGAAGCTTTCTTT.

There are many counts of this clonotype. V usage is TRBV13 and J usage is TRBJ2-2, with D perhaps matching TRBD1 or TRBD2 (5 bases each). From germline, CDR1 is PRHDT and CDR2 FYEKMQ (reference sequence). The V gene lost 5 bases and the J gene lost 2 bases, with 12 bases spanning the gap. This CDR3 region has 15 residues. CDR3 DNA: TGTGCCAGCAGCATTGGGACGGGTAACACCGGGGAGCTGTTTTTT. It encodes CASSIGTGNTGELFF.

The chain recombines TRBV13 with TRBJ1-1; no reliable D call. Trimming removed 5 bases at V and 7 bases at J, with 14 bases between. Per germline, CDR1 PRHDT and CDR2 FYEKMQ (reference sequence). There are 13 residues in the CDR3. This CDR3 is CASSPWTGGEAFF. CDR3 coding DNA: TGTGCCAGCAGCCCCTGGACGGGTGGTGAAGCTTTCTTT.

The rearrangement joins TRBV27 to TRBJ2-1; tentatively, D is TRBD1 or TRBD2 (5 bases each). With 5 bases removed from V and 4 bases from J, the gap between germline ends came to 12 bases. The CDR3 spans 14 residues. The germline CDR1 and CDR2 sequences are MNHEY and SMNVEV (reference sequence). The CDR3 sequence: CASSPSGRYNEQFF. In DNA form, the CDR3 reads TGTGCCAGCAGTCCCTCGGGGCGGTACAATGAGCAGTTCTTC.

This clonotype was observed a handful of times. This chain joins TRBV24-1 and TRBJ2-1; 12 nucleotides align to TRBD2. After removal of 3 bases from V and 0 bases from J, the junction contained 11 bases not matched to a gene. Germline CDR1 is KGHDR and CDR2 is SFDVKD. This CDR3 has 20 amino acids. The CDR3 sequence: CATSDPTTLAGGSSYNEQFF. CDR3 nucleotides: TGTGCCACCAGTGATCCAACCACGCTAGCGGGAGGGAGCTCCTACAATGAGCAGTTCTTC.

This clonotype was seen repeatedly, ten times or more. V usage is TRBV29-1 and J usage is TRBJ2-1, with 8 bases identical to TRBD2. The CDR3 is 14 residues long. After removal of 5 bases from V and 0 bases from J, the junction contained 3 bases not matched to a gene. Per the germline V gene, CDR1 is SQVTM and CDR2 is ANQGSEA. The CDR3 region is CSVLAGSSYNEQFF. The CDR3 region has the DNA TGCAGCGTTTTAGCGGGGAGCTCCTACAATGAGCAGTTCTTC.

The chain links TRBV10-2 to TRBJ1-6; TRBD1 is a possible D gene (6 bases). Deletions cut 0 bases from V and 7 bases from J, with 7 bases between. This CDR3 region has 14 residues. Germline V CDR1 and CDR2: WSHSY, SAAADI. The CDR3 protein is CASSESGQNSPLHF. The CDR3 nucleotides read TGCGCCAGCAGTGAGTCAGGACAGAATTCACCCCTCCACTTT.

The chain combines TRBV20-1 with TRBJ1-6, with a weak D call TRBD1 (5 bases). This CDR3 is built from 16 residues. V was cut by 2 bases and J by 3 bases, with 14 bases left in between. Germline CDR1 DFQATT, CDR2 SNEGSKA (reference sequence). The CDR3 nucleotides read TGCAGTGCTAGAAAGACTAGGGGAGTCTATAATTCACCCCTCCACTTT. Translation gives CSARKTRGVYNSPLHF.

This clonotype was detected a few times. The rearrangement uses TRBV4-3 and TRBJ1-4; D is ambiguous. V lost 0 bases to trimming and J lost 7 bases, with 6 bases between them. The CDR3 is 13 amino acids. Germline V gene sequence: CDR1 LGHNA, CDR2 YSLEER. DNA for the CDR3: TGCGCCAGCAGCCAAGATTCGGGTGAAAAACTGTTTTTT. It codes for CASSQDSGEKLFF.

The sample holds a few counts of this clonotype. The V and J genes are TRBV7-7 and TRBJ2-3, with no clear D. CDR1 is SSHAT, CDR2 FNYEAQ, per germline (reference sequence). V lost 3 bases and J 1 base, leaving 11 bases between the germline ends. The CDR3 is 15 residues long. The CDR3 sequence is CASSLIPGGTDTQYF. CDR3 bases: TGTGCCAGCAGCTTGATCCCCGGCGGCACAGATACGCAGTATTTT.

This rearrangement joins TRBV29-1 to TRBJ1-1; D may be TRBD1 (5 bases). CDR1 and CDR2 from the germline V gene are SQVTM and ANQGSEA. CDR3 length: 10 residues. Trimming stripped 7 bases from V and 5 bases from J, with 8 bases between. The CDR3, as DNA: TGCAGCGACCAGGGTACTGAAGCTTTCTTT. This sequence encodes CSDQGTEAFF.

This clonotype came up a few times. Compared with germline, one end of the junction differs, possibly owing to a read error. This chain uses TRBV7-7 with TRBJ2-3; no reliable D call. Germline V gives CDR1 SSHAT, CDR2 FNYEAQ (reference sequence). CDR3 length: 13 residues. The DNA of the CDR3 is TGTGCTAGCAGTTTCGTTCCCACAGATACGCAGTATTTT. This encodes CASSFVPTDTQYF.

This clonotype was counted only a few times. The chain is built from TRBV3-1 and TRBJ1-2, with D maybe TRBD1 (5 bases). The CDR3 has 16 amino acids. Per the germline V gene, CDR1 is LGHDT and CDR2 is YNNKEL (reference sequence). V lost 1 base to trimming and J lost 2 bases, with 14 bases between them. The CDR3, as DNA: TGTGCCAGCAGCCAAGGCGAGGGGCCCTTGAACTATGGCTACACCTTC. It yields the protein CASSQGEGPLNYGYTF.

This clonotype turned up a few times. This chain uses TRBV7-3 with TRBJ2-2; D is unresolved. CDR3 length: 15 residues. V gave up 0 bases and J gave up 6 bases, with 11 bases separating them. Germline V gives CDR1 SGHTA, CDR2 FQGTGA. CDR3: CASSLTGFSPGELFF. The CDR3 bases are TGTGCCAGCAGCTTAACGGGGTTTAGTCCCGGGGAGCTGTTTTTT.

This clonotype was counted only a few times. The CDR3 DNA follows: TGCGCCAGCAGCCAAGATCGGGGACAGTTCTCCTACGAGCAGTACTTC. It encodes CASSQDRGQFSYEQYF. This chain joins TRBV4-3 and TRBJ2-7, with 7 positions matching TRBD1. This CDR3 contains 16 residues. J was trimmed by 0 bases and V by 0 bases; bases with no gene match: 5. Germline V gives CDR1 LGHNA, CDR2 YSLEER.

V gene TRBV27 combines with J gene TRBJ2-1; the match to TRBD2 covers 7 bases. The CDR3 has 15 residues. Trimming removed 5 bases from V and 3 bases from J; junction bases left unmatched: 7. CDR1 and CDR2 from the germline V gene are MNHEY and SMNVEV (reference sequence). In DNA form, the CDR3 reads TGTGCCAGCAGTCCCGGGGGGTATCTCTACAATGAGCAGTTCTTC. It yields the protein CASSPGGYLYNEQFF.